This entry lists 29 T cell receptor beta chains sequenced from one sample in a study of blood T cells in healthy people across ages. Primed by a sample-barcoded 5' primer and a J-beta primer mix, a second PCR proceeded for about 6 to 12 cycles. TCRdb called the 5' RACE reads again in MiXCR, with one record for every CDR3 protein. The data contain 1.5 million to 2 million distinct CDR3 sequences, 28% of them singletons. The sequenced material came from blood. The receptors derive from a woman aged 30 to 39 in good health.

This clonotype has a handful of counts. The rearrangement joins TRBV12-5 to TRBJ2-5; 7 nucleotides match TRBD1. The V gene end was trimmed by 4 bases and the J gene end by 11 bases; junction bases not matched to a gene: 7. This CDR3 spans 12 amino acids. Germline loops: CDR1 LGHNT, CDR2 FRNRAP. The CDR3 sequence: CASGSDRPGQYF. In DNA, the CDR3 is TGTGCTAGTGGTTCGGACAGGCCAGGGCAGTACTTC. The full variable domain, in which reference TRBV12-5 and TRBJ2-5 provide the parts outside the CDR3, is DARVTQTPRHKVTEMGQEVTMRCQPILGHNTVFWYRQTMMQGLELLAYFRNRAPLDDSGMPKDRFSAEMPDATLATLKIQPSEPRDSAVYFCASGSDRPGQYFGPGTRLLVL.

This clonotype has ten or more counts. The chain links TRBV28 to TRBJ2-1; D is unclear. Germline assignment: CDR1 MDHEN and CDR2 SYDVKM. This CDR3 region has 10 residues. V was shortened by 5 bases and J by 7 bases, with 3 bases between the two germline ends. CDR3 coding DNA: TGTGCCAGCAGTGAAAATGAGCAGTTCTTC. Translating gives CASSENEQFF.

This clonotype was recorded many times. The chain recombines TRBV7-2 with TRBJ2-5; TRBD2 aligns across 9 bases. Germline values: CDR1 SGHTA, CDR2 FQGNSA. The V and J ends lost 3 bases and 5 bases, in that order; junction bases with no gene match: 7. The CDR3 is 15 amino acids. CDR3 bases: TGTGCCAGCAGCTTTAATAGCGGGAGTAAGGAGACCCAGTACTTC. The encoded protein is CASSFNSGSKETQYF.

The chain couples TRBV4-1 to TRBJ2-7, with D unclear. TRBJ2-5 matches the DNA end more closely, so the J call is doubtful. The V gene's germline CDR1 is MGHRA and CDR2 YSYEKL. The CDR3 has 14 residues. The CDR3 sequence is CASSQGFPAETQYF. The CDR3 bases are TGCGCCAGCAGCCAAGGGTTTCCGGCAGAGACCCAGTACTTC.

The chain is built from TRBV7-8 and TRBJ1-1; 11 bases match TRBD1. This CDR3 has 19 residues. CDR1 is SGHVS, CDR2 FQNEAQ, per germline. The V gene end was trimmed by 3 bases and the J gene end by 5 bases; junction bases not matched to a gene: 17. CDR3: CASSFWLIGTGGRRTEAFF. The CDR3 DNA sequence: TGTGCCAGCAGCTTTTGGCTAATTGGGACAGGGGGGAGGAGGACTGAAGCTTTCTTT.

The chain recombines TRBV12-3 or TRBV12-4 with TRBJ1-5, with 8 bases lining up with TRBD1. V shed 5 bases, J shed 0 bases, and the junction held 6 bases outside the gene matches. This CDR3 is built from 16 residues. The CDR3 reads CASSPRTGYSNQPQHF. CDR3 bases: TGTGCCAGCAGTCCCAGGACAGGGTATAGCAATCAGCCCCAGCATTTT.

As regards this clonotype: The junction does not match germline at one end; this may be a read error. V gene TRBV5-1 combines with J gene TRBJ2-1, with 7 bases identical to TRBD2. The germline CDR1 and CDR2 sequences are SGHRS and YFSETQ. This CDR3 comprises 16 residues. CDR3 sequence (DNA): TGCGCCAGCAGGTCCCGGGGAGACGGGGGGAACAATGAGCAGTTATTC. Its translation: CASRSRGDGGNNEQLF.

This clonotype was recorded many times. The chain has TRBV29-1 and TRBJ2-7; 8 nucleotides align to TRBD2. From germline, CDR1 is SQVTM and CDR2 ANQGSEA. There are 12 residues in the CDR3. The junction had 6 bases not matched to a gene; V was cut back by 4 bases and J by 7 bases. This CDR3 reads CSVVGGVFEQYF. Written as DNA, the CDR3 is TGCAGCGTTGTCGGGGGGGTCTTTGAGCAGTACTTC.

The rearrangement joins TRBV12-3 or TRBV12-4 to TRBJ2-4, with 10 nucleotides matching TRBD1. The closer fit of TRBJ2-7 to the DNA end suggests the J call may be wrong. The CDR3 runs 15 residues. For the CDR3, the DNA is TGTGCCAGCAGCCTCGGGACAGGGGCGTGGTTCGAGCAGTACTTC. It translates to CASSLGTGAWFEQYF.

There are a few counts of this clonotype. The rearrangement joins TRBV10-3 to TRBJ2-1; 8 positions agree with TRBD2. The CDR3 consists of 15 residues. The germline V gene encodes CDR1 ENHRY and CDR2 SYGVKD. With V trimmed by 8 bases and J by 2 bases, 8 bases remained unmatched. The CDR3, as DNA: TGTGCCATCGAATCGCGGGAGGATCCCTACAATGAGCAGTTCTTC. It codes for CAIESREDPYNEQFF.

Of note for this clonotype: With a much larger clone just one base away, this may be a read error. This chain joins TRBV5-5 and TRBJ2-1; D remains unclear. The CDR3 has 16 residues. Germline CDR1 SGHKS, CDR2 YYEKEE (reference sequence). DNA for the CDR3: TGTGCCAGCAGCTTGGGTTGGCGGAGCTCCAACAATGAGCAGTTCTTC. Its protein is CASSLGWRSSNNEQFF.

This clonotype showed up many times. The V gene is TRBV9, the J gene TRBJ2-5; D is perhaps TRBD1 (6 bases). With 6 bases removed from V and 4 bases from J, the gap between germline ends came to 13 bases. This CDR3 spans 13 amino acids. From germline, CDR1 is SGDLS and CDR2 YYNGEE. CDR3 sequence (DNA): TGTGCCAGCAACCTAGGGGGTACAGAGACCCAGTACTTC. Its protein is CASNLGGTETQYF.

The rearrangement uses TRBV7-9 and TRBJ2-5, with a weak D call TRBD2 (6 bases). In germline, CDR1 is SEHNR, CDR2 FQNEAQ (reference sequence). The CDR3 contains 15 residues. The V and J ends lost 2 bases and 2 bases respectively, with 12 bases between them. The CDR3 region has the DNA TGTGCCAGCAGCTTACCTGCGGGACTTCAAGAGACCCAGTACTTC. Its protein is CASSLPAGLQETQYF.

The sample holds a few counts of this clonotype. V and J are TRBV3-1 and TRBJ2-1; D possibly corresponds to TRBD2 (5 bases). The ends were cut back, 1 base at V and 13 bases at J, with 20 bases in the middle. Germline CDR1 is LGHDT and CDR2 is YNNKEL (reference sequence). The CDR3 is 15 residues long. CDR3 amino acids: CASSQGTLGGETQFF. CDR3 nucleotides: TGTGCCAGCAGCCAAGGGACTCTTGGCGGAGAGACCCAGTTCTTC.

This clonotype was seen a few times. V and J are TRBV4-1 and TRBJ2-1; D is unclear. Germline-derived CDR1 and CDR2 are MGHRA and YSYEKL. Trimming took 4 bases from V and 7 from J, leaving 17 bases between them. The CDR3 loop spans 15 amino acids. The CDR3 DNA sequence: TGCGCCAGCAGCCTACACTACTCTAAAATAAATGAGCAGTTCTTC. This codes for CASSLHYSKINEQFF.

V is TRBV6-1 and J is TRBJ1-5; no firm D call. The length of the CDR3 is 12 residues. V lost 7 bases and J 1 base, leaving 5 bases between the germline ends. In germline, CDR1 is MNHNS, CDR2 SASEGT. CDR3 sequence: CASTTSNQPQHF. CDR3 bases: TGTGCCAGCACCACAAGCAATCAGCCCCAGCATTTT.

This clonotype came up a few times. CDR3 nucleotide sequence: TGCAGTGCTACCACAACTAACTATGGCTACACCTTC. Its translation is CSATTTNYGYTF. The chain has TRBV20-1 and TRBJ1-2, with no clear D. This CDR3 comprises 12 residues. Germline lookup yields CDR1 DFQATT and CDR2 SNEGSKA (reference sequence). The germline V and J ends were trimmed by 4 bases and 0 bases, with 6 bases remaining between them.

This clonotype appeared a few times. V gene TRBV18 combines with J gene TRBJ2-4; tentatively, D is TRBD1 (6 bases). The ends were cut back, 2 bases at V and 4 bases at J, with 9 bases in the middle. Per germline, CDR1 KGHSH and CDR2 LQKENI. The CDR3 is 14 amino acids. Here the CDR3 reads CASSPDRTKNIQYF. DNA of the CDR3: TGTGCCAGCTCACCAGACAGGACAAAAAACATTCAGTACTTC.

This clonotype was counted at least ten times. This sequence joins TRBV7-2 and TRBJ2-6; D ambiguous. Trimming stripped 7 bases from V and 0 bases from J, with 13 bases between. The CDR3 has 16 residues. The germline gives CDR1 SGHTA, CDR2 FQGNSA. CDR3 nucleotides: TGTGCCAGCACCGGAACTACTGGCTCTGGGGCCAACGTCCTGACTTTC. Translating gives CASTGTTGSGANVLTF.

This clonotype was seen only a few times. V and J are TRBV28 and TRBJ2-1; D is tentatively TRBD1 or TRBD2 (6 bases each). The CDR3 length is 14 residues. Deletions cut 2 bases from V and 10 bases from J, with 15 bases between. Germline assignment: CDR1 MDHEN and CDR2 SYDVKM. The CDR3 spells CASSLGGQTREQFF. CDR3 DNA: TGTGCCAGCAGTTTAGGGGGGCAAACAAGGGAGCAGTTCTTC. The entire variable domain, with the rest obtained from reference TRBV28 and TRBJ2-1, is as follows: DVKVTQSSRYLVKRTGEKVFLECVQDMDHENMFWYRQDPGLGLRLIYFSYDVKMKEKGDIPEGYSVSREKKERFSLILESASTNQTSMYLCASSLGGQTREQFFGPGTRLTVL.

This clonotype was observed many times. The V call is TRBV10-3, the J call TRBJ1-4; the D is unclear. Germline V gene data show CDR1 as ENHRY and CDR2 as SYGVKD. The CDR3 is 14 residues long. Between the trimmed V and J ends, which lost 2 bases and 4 bases, there was a span of 8 bases. The CDR3 reads CAISEPVHNEKLFF. The DNA for the CDR3 is TGTGCCATCAGTGAGCCAGTCCATAATGAAAAACTGTTTTTT.

V is TRBV6-6 and J is TRBJ1-5; 8 nucleotides align to TRBD1. CDR1 and CDR2 from the germline V gene are MNHNY and SVGAGI (reference sequence). The CDR3 is 16 residues long. Trimming removed 3 bases from V and 6 bases from J; junction bases left unmatched: 10. CDR3 sequence reads: CASSYFRGRVGQPQHF. The CDR3 DNA reads as TGTGCCAGCAGTTATTTCAGGGGGCGGGTCGGTCAGCCCCAGCATTTT.

This clonotype has more than one count but fewer than ten. Germline and junction disagree at one end, which may indicate a read error. V gene TRBV10-3 combines with J gene TRBJ2-7; D gene ambiguous. CDR1 and CDR2 from the germline V gene are ENHRY and SYGVKD. CDR3 length: 12 residues. CDR3 sequence (DNA): TGTGCCATCCGTGAGTCAACCTACGAGCAGTACTTC. Encoded protein: CAIRESTYEQYF.

Details on this clonotype: Since a much larger clone is just one base distant, this may be a read error. J is TRBJ2-4 and V is TRBV11-2; 11 positions agree with TRBD2. Germline assignment: CDR1 SGHAT and CDR2 FQNNGV. The CDR3 runs 17 residues. V was pared by 5 bases and J by 0 bases, with 6 bases of the junction left unmatched. The CDR3 region is CASSLLGLAVAKNIQYF. CDR3 nucleotides: TGTGCCAGCAGCCTACTGGGACTAGCGGTAGCCAAAAACATTCAGTACTTC. The full variable domain, in which reference TRBV11-2 and TRBJ2-4 provide the parts outside the CDR3, is EAGVAQSPRYKIIEKRQSVAFWCNPISGHATLYWYQQILGQGPKLLIQFQNNGVVDDSQLPKDRFSAERLKGVDSTLKIQPAKLEDSAVYLCASSLLGLAVAKNIQYFGAGTRLSVL.

This clonotype was counted ten times or more. The chain has TRBV20-1 and TRBJ2-1; 11 bases line up with TRBD2. Germline lookup yields CDR1 DFQATT and CDR2 SNEGSKA (reference sequence). The CDR3 spans 15 residues. After removal of 7 bases from V and 6 bases from J, the junction contained 11 bases not matched to a gene. The DNA of the CDR3 is TGCAGTGTCCCTACTAGCGGGAGAACGGGCAATGAGCAGTTCTTC. Encoded protein: CSVPTSGRTGNEQFF.

This clonotype has a handful of counts. The chain couples TRBV7-2 to TRBJ1-1; D may be TRBD1 (6 bases). Per the germline V gene, CDR1 is SGHTA and CDR2 is FQGNSA. Trimming took off 8 bases at V and 5 bases at J, with 21 bases between the two ends. The CDR3 length is 15 residues. CDR3 DNA: TGTGCCAGCCTGGGGGGCGCGGGGGTTGGTACTGAAGCTTTCTTT. Encoded protein: CASLGGAGVGTEAFF.

This clonotype was seen a few times. This chain uses TRBV7-2 with TRBJ2-7, with 12 nucleotides matching TRBD2. Germline lookup yields CDR1 SGHTA and CDR2 FQGNSA. CDR3 length: 15 residues. The junction had 4 bases not matched to a gene; V was cut back by 1 base and J by 6 bases. This CDR3 is CASSLGLAGVPEQYF. The CDR3 nucleotides read TGTGCCAGCAGCTTAGGACTAGCGGGAGTACCCGAGCAGTACTTC.

A few counts support this clonotype. This chain uses TRBV27 with TRBJ2-7, with 7 bases that match TRBD1. The CDR3 has 15 residues. The trim removed 6 bases at V and 4 bases at J, leaving 12 bases unmatched. The germline V gene encodes CDR1 MNHEY and CDR2 SMNVEV (reference sequence). CDR3 residues: CASSLGTEDPYEQYF. The CDR3 nucleotides read TGTGCCAGCAGCCTCGGGACAGAGGACCCTTACGAGCAGTACTTC.

Of note for this clonotype: Sequence at one end of the junction differs from germline and may be a read error. The V call is TRBV29-1, the J call TRBJ1-4, with no clear D. Germline V gene sequence: CDR1 SQVTM, CDR2 ANQGSEA. The CDR3 is made up of 13 amino acids. CDR3 residues: CSVEESRGEKLFF. The CDR3 DNA reads as TGCAGCGTAGAAGAGTCGAGAGGTGAAAAACTGTTTTTT.